The 15 T cell receptor beta chains listed next were all sequenced from one sample in a study of T cell responses to AZD1222 COVID-19 vaccine. The protocol was immunoSEQ multiplex PCR, while the TCRdb copy is restricted to in-frame clones and leaves out a portion. Here the sample spans 120,000 to 150,000 clones, about nine tenths being singletons. This specimen was peripheral blood, taken on day 0 of MenACWY control vaccination. The receptors derive from an adult in good health.

CDR3 DNA: TGTGCCATCAGTGAATACAGGGTGATGAACACTGAAGCTTTCTTT. Translation: CAISEYRVMNTEAFF. This rearrangement joins TRBV10-3 to TRBJ1-1, with a possible D match to TRBD1 (6 bases). With 3 bases removed from V and 0 bases from J, the gap between germline ends came to 11 bases. The CDR3 sequence is 15 residues long. CDR1 is ENHRY and CDR2 is SYGVKD in the germline V gene.

This chain joins TRBV20-1 and TRBJ2-5; a weak D match, TRBD2 (5 bases). Germline V gene lookup returns CDR1 DFQATT and CDR2 SNEGSKA (reference sequence). The CDR3 spans 11 residues. The V end lost 8 bases, the J end lost 4 bases, and 11 bases lay between the germline ends. The CDR3 region has the DNA TGCAGTCGTGTCGAGGGAGAGACCCAGTACTTC. Amino acids: CSRVEGETQYF.

This clone was seen a handful of times. The chain recombines TRBV5-6 with TRBJ1-2, with no clear D. The CDR3 sequence is 15 residues long. Trimming pared 1 base from V and 5 bases from J, leaving 15 bases between. Germline-derived CDR1 and CDR2 are SGHDT and YYEEEE. The CDR3 loop reads CASSLMALTHYGYTF. The CDR3 region has the DNA TGTGCCAGCAGCTTGATGGCATTGACACATTATGGCTACACCTTC.

The rearrangement links TRBV4-1 to TRBJ1-5; D might be TRBD1 (6 bases). Trimming stripped 4 bases from V and 1 base from J, with 11 bases between. The CDR3 loop spans 15 amino acids. From germline, CDR1 is MGHRA and CDR2 YSYEKL. CDR3 coding DNA: TGCGCCAGCAGCCCTCCGGACAGAAGCAATCAGCCCCAGCATTTT. It codes for CASSPPDRSNQPQHF.

The chain has TRBV7-8 and TRBJ1-3; D remains ambiguous. The V end was cut by 1 base, the J end by 4 bases, with 17 bases between. The CDR3 contains 17 residues. From germline, CDR1 is SGHVS and CDR2 FQNEAQ. The CDR3 DNA reads as TGTGCCAGCAGCTTAGGGCCTTTAGGAGGAGGAGGAAACACCATATATTTT. Translating gives CASSLGPLGGGGNTIYF.

The chain employs TRBV5-1 and TRBJ2-2, with D uncertain. This CDR3 spans 14 amino acids. Germline V gene lookup returns CDR1 SGHRS and CDR2 YFSETQ. Deletions cut 7 bases from V and 2 bases from J, with 12 bases between. The CDR3 DNA sequence: TGCGCCAGCGCTAGGGCCTTTAACACCGGGGAGCTGTTTTTT. This codes for CASARAFNTGELFF.

V is TRBV12-3 or TRBV12-4 and J is TRBJ2-5; D ambiguous. The CDR3 is 13 residues long. Trimming took off 7 bases at V and 4 bases at J, with 13 bases between the two ends. The CDR3 sequence is CASTSWAGETQYF. CDR3 in DNA: TGTGCCAGCACCTCTTGGGCCGGAGAGACCCAGTACTTC.

The V gene is TRBV4-2, the J gene TRBJ1-2, with a possible D match to TRBD1 (5 bases). Trimming took 0 bases from V and 3 from J, leaving 5 bases between them. Germline V gene sequence: CDR1 LGHNA, CDR2 YNFKEQ. The CDR3 is 13 residues long. The CDR3 spells CASSQEGHYGYTF. The CDR3 coding sequence is TGTGCCAGCAGCCAAGAGGGACACTATGGCTACACCTTC.

The gene calls are TRBV9 and TRBJ2-1; 9 bases agree with TRBD2. The CDR3 totals 14 residues. Looked up from germline, CDR1 is SGDLS and CDR2 is YYNGEE. V trimming: 4 bases; J trimming: 5 bases; junction bases outside the gene matches: 4. The CDR3 protein is CASSPGTSNNEQFF. The CDR3, as DNA: TGTGCCAGCAGCCCTGGGACTAGCAACAATGAGCAGTTCTTC.

This clone showed up just a few times. This rearrangement joins TRBV3-1 (or the pseudogene TRBV3-2) to TRBJ2-1, with 10 bases matching TRBD2. The ends lost 1 base at V and 9 bases at J; junction bases unmatched: 6. Germline V lookup: CDR1 LGHDT, CDR2 YNNKEL (reference sequence). The CDR3 sequence is 15 residues long. The CDR3 loop reads CASSQASSGGGEQFF. CDR3 coding DNA: TGTGCCAGCAGCCAAGCGTCTAGCGGGGGCGGTGAGCAGTTCTTC.

The rearrangement joins TRBV21-1 to TRBJ2-3; the D call of TRBD2 is as the table states it, not checked on the DNA. TRBV21-1 counts as a pseudogene. This CDR3 spans 19 amino acids. DNA for the CDR3: TGTGCCAGCAGCAACGCTACGACCCTAGCGGGAGGGGACACAGATACGCAGTATTTT. It encodes CASSNATTLAGGDTDTQYF.

The chain combines TRBV7-2 with TRBJ1-1, with 7 bases aligning to TRBD1. The length of the CDR3 is 14 residues. The germline V gene encodes CDR1 SGHTA and CDR2 FQGNSA. V lost 5 bases, J lost 7 bases, and 10 bases stayed unmatched. CDR3: CASSPNWGDSEAFF. In DNA, the CDR3 is TGTGCCAGCAGCCCGAACTGGGGGGACAGTGAAGCTTTCTTT. The full variable domain, rest sourced from reference TRBV7-2 and TRBJ1-1, is GAGVSQSPSNKVTEKGKDVELRCDPISGHTALYWYRQSLGQGLEFLIYFQGNSAPDKSGLPSDRFSAERTGGSVSTLTIQRTQQEDSAVYLCASSPNWGDSEAFFGQGTRLTVV.

J is TRBJ2-3 and V is TRBV7-3; D is ambiguous. The V gene lost 5 bases and the J gene lost 4 bases, with 19 bases spanning the gap. The CDR3 length is 16 residues. CDR1 and CDR2 (germline): SGHTA, FQGTGA. CDR3 protein: CASSALGPSSPDTQYF. CDR3 bases: TGTGCCAGCAGCGCCCTTGGACCGTCGAGCCCAGATACGCAGTATTTT.

The gene calls are TRBV5-1 and TRBJ1-3; the D is unclear. Germline CDR1 and CDR2: SGHRS and YFSETQ. V was cut by 0 bases and J by 0 bases, with 4 bases left in between. The CDR3 is 14 amino acids. CDR3 sequence reads: CASSLDSSGNTIYF. Written as DNA, the CDR3 is TGCGCCAGCAGCTTGGACAGCTCTGGAAACACCATATATTTT.

This rearrangement joins TRBV18 to TRBJ2-7; TRBD2 agrees at 14 bases. This CDR3 is 18 amino acids long. V dropped 3 bases and J dropped 0; count of bases not matched to a gene: 7. Germline assignment: CDR1 KGHSH and CDR2 LQKENI. The CDR3 coding sequence is TGTGCCAGCTCACCTTGGACTAGCGGGGGGATAAGCTCCTACGAGCAGTACTTC. It translates to CASSPWTSGGISSYEQYF.